These 3 T cell receptor beta chains were sequenced from one sample in a study of Tregs in tolerant kidney transplant recipients. The nonmyeloablative bone marrow transplants came from related graft donors, with transient mixed chimerism. Produced via immunoSEQ multiplex PCR; TCRdb's table is partial and in-frame only. Counted here are 95,000 or so clones, approximately 94% occurring once; the ten biggest clones make up roughly 1.7%. Sample: CD4+ T cells from blood (PBMCs), taken 12 months after the transplant. Receptor source: a human patient who received a combined kidney and bone marrow transplant. Some T cells may have originated in the graft donor.

The rearrangement joins TRBV7-7 to TRBJ2-5, with TRBD1 matching over 7 bases. The end of the DNA aligns better with TRBJ2-7, so the J call may be wrong. This CDR3 has 15 amino acids. Germline loops: CDR1 SSHAT, CDR2 FNYEAQ (reference sequence). CDR3 in amino acids: CASSLGTGNSYEQYF. The CDR3 DNA follows: TGTGCCAGCAGCTTAGGGACAGGTAACTCCTACGAGCAGTACTTC.

This CDR3 is CASSRLAGGSYNEQFF. CDR3 sequence (DNA): TGTGCCAGCAGCCGACTAGCGGGAGGTTCCTACAATGAGCAGTTCTTC. The chain joins TRBV4-2 to TRBJ2-1; 13 bases fit TRBD2. The CDR3 totals 16 residues. Unmatched junction bases numbered 1, after V lost 4 bases and J lost 1 base. CDR1 LGHNA and CDR2 YNFKEQ come from the germline V gene.

V is TRBV11-2 and J is TRBJ1-1; D is perhaps TRBD1 (5 bases). This CDR3 is built from 13 residues. Deletions cut 0 bases from V and 5 bases from J, with 7 bases between. The germline V gene has CDR1 SGHAT and CDR2 FQNNGV. The CDR3 reads CASSLDRGTEAFF. In DNA, the CDR3 is TGTGCCAGCAGCTTAGATCGGGGGACTGAAGCTTTCTTT.